One sample yielded the 21 T cell receptor beta chains listed below, sequenced in a study of shared clonotypes between healthy human individuals. The table came from immunoSEQ multiplex PCR; TCRdb's copy has only in-frame clones and leaves some out. The sample has 2 million to 2.5 million clones, almost 96% seen once. The specimen was naive CD4+ T cells sorted from blood. Documented subset: CD45RA+ positively selected. The receptors derive from a man aged 18 to 35 in good health.

The rearrangement joins TRBV30 to TRBJ2-4, with unresolved D. CDR1 is GTSNPN, CDR2 SVGIG, per germline (reference sequence). V was shortened by 1 base and J by 2 bases, with 9 bases between the two germline ends. CDR3 length: 14 residues. CDR3 residues: CAWSGAPSKNIQYF. The CDR3 DNA sequence: TGTGCCTGGAGTGGGGCACCTTCCAAAAACATTCAGTACTTC. Looking up the rest from reference TRBV30 and TRBJ2-4 gives the full variable domain: SQTIHQWPATLVQPVGSPLSLECTVEGTSNPNLYWYRQAAGRGLQLLFYSVGIGQISSEVPQNLSASRPQDRQFILSSKKLLLSDSGFYLCAWSGAPSKNIQYFGAGTRLSVL.

The chain recombines TRBV10-2 with TRBJ2-7; 11 positions match TRBD2. The CDR3 length is 14 residues. The J segment lost 0 bases and the V segment lost 7 bases, leaving 2 bases of the junction unmatched. The germline V gene encodes CDR1 WSHSY and CDR2 SAAADI. The CDR3 DNA reads as TGCGCCAGCAACCTAGCGGGGGGCTCCTACGAGCAGTACTTC. It encodes CASNLAGGSYEQYF.

The sample holds one count of this clone. The chain has TRBV4-1 and TRBJ1-2, with 11 bases matching TRBD1. The length of the CDR3 is 16 residues. In germline, CDR1 is MGHRA, CDR2 YSYEKL. Trimming at V came to 1 base and at J to 6 bases, leaving 7 bases not matched to a gene. The CDR3: CASSQVGQGEFNGYTF. CDR3 sequence (DNA): TGCGCCAGCAGCCAAGTGGGACAGGGGGAATTTAATGGCTACACCTTC.

The rearrangement uses TRBV4-1 and TRBJ2-7, with a tentative D call TRBD2 (6 bases). Germline V gene sequence: CDR1 MGHRA, CDR2 YSYEKL. V dropped 0 bases and J dropped 1 base, with 22 bases sitting between them. The CDR3 covers 19 residues. CDR3 DNA sequence: TGCGCCAGCAGCCAAGATCGGGGGATGGGAAAAGACGGGTCCTACGAGCAGTACTTC. Translation gives CASSQDRGMGKDGSYEQYF.

This rearrangement joins TRBV11-2 to TRBJ2-7; D not resolved. This CDR3 is built from 14 residues. V was pared by 7 bases and J by 7 bases, with 20 bases between. Germline V gene data show CDR1 as SGHAT and CDR2 as FQNNGV. Here the CDR3 DNA reads TGTGCCAGCACTTTTTCTGAGATCCCCTTTGAGCAGTACTTC. It specifies CASTFSEIPFEQYF.

V gene TRBV4-3 combines with J gene TRBJ2-2; D assignment may be TRBD1 or TRBD2 (5 bases each). Germline CDR1 is LGHNA and CDR2 is YSLEER. V lost 1 base and J lost 7, with 13 bases in between. The CDR3 runs 15 residues. The CDR3 is CASSQGGTHGGELFF. CDR3 sequence (DNA): TGCGCCAGCAGCCAAGGGGGGACCCACGGCGGGGAGCTGTTTTTT.

The J gene is TRBJ2-3, the V gene TRBV10-2; D perhaps matches TRBD2 (5 bases). There are 12 residues in the CDR3. The germline V gene has CDR1 WSHSY and CDR2 SAAADI. Trimming took 8 bases from V and 6 from J, leaving 12 bases between them. The CDR3 loop reads CASQPPGDTQYF. In DNA form, the CDR3 reads TGCGCCAGCCAGCCGCCGGGGGATACGCAGTATTTT.

A remark on this clone: The identical CDR3 is also encoded by other nucleotide sequences in the sample. CDR3 loop: CSARSLDTQYF. Here the CDR3 DNA reads TGCAGTGCTAGATCCTTAGATACGCAGTATTTT. The rearrangement uses TRBV20-1 and TRBJ2-3; unclear D gene. From germline, CDR1 is DFQATT and CDR2 SNEGSKA (reference sequence). CDR3 size: 11 residues. V was clipped by 2 bases and J by 5 bases, with 5 bases between them.

V is TRBV18 and J is TRBJ1-2, with D possibly TRBD1 on 5 matching bases. Trimming left V 4 bases short and J 8 bases short, with 26 bases between. The CDR3 runs 17 residues. Germline CDR1 is KGHSH and CDR2 is LQKENI. The CDR3 sequence: CASSLKFVTTDLQGYTF. The CDR3 region has the DNA TGTGCCAGCTCACTTAAATTCGTGACGACAGACCTTCAAGGCTACACCTTC.

The chain recombines TRBV28 with TRBJ2-7, with no clear D. Germline V gene sequence: CDR1 MDHEN, CDR2 SYDVKM. The CDR3 is made up of 13 amino acids. V was cut by 6 bases and J by 2 bases, with 11 bases left in between. Written as DNA, the CDR3 is TGTGCCAGCAGGCGAGGTGGGCCCTACGAGCAGTACTTC. It specifies CASRRGGPYEQYF. Full variable domain (outside the CDR3, taken from reference TRBV28 and TRBJ2-7): DVKVTQSSRYLVKRTGEKVFLECVQDMDHENMFWYRQDPGLGLRLIYFSYDVKMKEKGDIPEGYSVSREKKERFSLILESASTNQTSMYLCASRRGGPYEQYFGPGTRLTVT.

Comments on this clone: Within the sample, other DNA sequences also encode this same CDR3. The chain combines TRBV6-6 with TRBJ2-7; 8 bases line up with TRBD1. CDR1 and CDR2 from the germline V gene are MNHNY and SVGAGI (reference sequence). The CDR3 sequence is 14 residues long. Unmatched junction bases numbered 2, after V lost 4 bases and J lost 0 bases. DNA of the CDR3: TGTGCCAGCAGTTCTCAGGGGGCCTCCTACGAGCAGTACTTC. This encodes CASSSQGASYEQYF.

This sequence joins TRBV27 and TRBJ2-3; D possibly corresponds to TRBD1 (5 bases). The germline V and J ends were trimmed by 4 bases and 4 bases, with 15 bases remaining between them. The CDR3 has 15 amino acids. The germline CDR1 and CDR2 sequences are MNHEY and SMNVEV (reference sequence). The CDR3, as DNA: TGTGCCAGCAGTTCTGGGCAGATAGGGGCAGATACGCAGTATTTT. Translation: CASSSGQIGADTQYF.

V is TRBV11-2 and J is TRBJ2-1, with 7 bases identical to TRBD2. This CDR3 has 11 amino acids. Germline CDR1 is SGHAT and CDR2 is FQNNGV. V lost 6 bases, J lost 15 bases, and 8 bases stayed unmatched. The CDR3 reads CASRNKLASFF. CDR3 DNA: TGTGCCAGCAGGAATAAACTAGCGTCGTTCTTC.

The chain recombines TRBV9 with TRBJ1-2, with D tentatively TRBD1 (5 bases). CDR1 is SGDLS, CDR2 YYNGEE, per germline. V lost 0 bases and J 8 bases, leaving 14 bases between the germline ends. The CDR3 spans 14 residues. CDR3 amino acids: CASSVVATGGGYTF. The CDR3 DNA reads as TGTGCCAGCAGCGTAGTGGCAACAGGAGGCGGCTACACCTTC.

On this clone itself: Other DNA sequences in the sample encode the same CDR3. The CDR3 is CASSRDSYEQYF. Written as DNA, the CDR3 is TGTGCCAGCAGTCGGGACAGTTACGAGCAGTACTTC. The rearrangement joins TRBV6-5 to TRBJ2-7; 7 nucleotides agree with TRBD1. The CDR3 is 12 residues long. The V segment lost 5 bases and the J segment 4 bases; nucleotides outside the gene matches: 2. Germline V gene sequence: CDR1 MNHEY, CDR2 SVGAGI.

The chain carries TRBV4-1 and TRBJ2-5; 7 nucleotides agree with TRBD2. V gave up 0 bases and J gave up 2 bases; unmatched junction bases: 6. Looked up from germline, CDR1 is MGHRA and CDR2 is YSYEKL. The CDR3 loop spans 16 amino acids. CDR3 DNA: TGCGCCAGCAGCCAAGATACAGCGGGGTTTCAAGAGACCCAGTACTTC. This codes for CASSQDTAGFQETQYF.

There are a few counts of this clone. The rearrangement links TRBV9 to TRBJ2-1; 8 bases agree with TRBD2. Germline trimming cut 0 bases from V and 7 bases from J; bases unmatched to any gene: 6. The CDR3 has 15 residues. The germline V gene has CDR1 SGDLS and CDR2 YYNGEE. In nucleotides, the CDR3 is TGTGCCAGCAGCGTAGATAAAGCGGGAGAGAATGAGCAGTTCTTC. Translated: CASSVDKAGENEQFF.

About this clone: Other DNA sequences of this sample code for an identical CDR3. This sequence joins TRBV9 and TRBJ2-2, with a tentative D call TRBD1 (5 bases). Germline CDR1 and CDR2: SGDLS and YYNGEE. V lost 0 bases and J 2 bases, leaving 11 bases between the germline ends. The CDR3 sequence is 16 residues long. The CDR3 region has the DNA TGTGCCAGCAGCGTAGCGGGCCAGGGTAACACCGGGGAGCTGTTTTTT. Protein product: CASSVAGQGNTGELFF.

V and J are TRBV5-1 and TRBJ1-6, with TRBD1 matching 8 bases. CDR3 length equals 15 residues. The J segment lost 11 bases and the V segment lost 6 bases, leaving 13 bases of the junction unmatched. Germline values: CDR1 SGHRS, CDR2 YFSETQ. CDR3 region: CASTYSTGDFTPLHF. DNA for the CDR3: TGCGCCAGCACCTATTCGACAGGGGACTTTACACCCCTCCACTTT.

This sequence joins TRBV2 and TRBJ2-3; 9 bases match TRBD1. This CDR3 has 17 residues. Germline V lookup: CDR1 SNHLY, CDR2 FYNNEI. Trimming took 6 bases from V and 0 from J; bases not matched to a gene: 10. This chain's CDR3 is CASRVGQGATSTDTQYF. The CDR3 nucleotides read TGTGCCAGCAGGGTGGGACAGGGCGCTACCAGCACAGATACGCAGTATTTT. The full variable domain, rest sourced from reference TRBV2 and TRBJ2-3, is EPEVTQTPSHQVTQMGQEVILRCVPISNHLYFYWYRQILGQKVEFLVSFYNNEISEKSEIFDDQFSVERPDGSNFTLKIRSTKLEDSAMYFCASRVGQGATSTDTQYFGPGTRLTVL.

The rearrangement joins TRBV11-3 to TRBJ1-5; the D gene is possibly TRBD1 (6 bases). This CDR3 region has 15 residues. V was trimmed by 5 bases and J by 0 bases, leaving 11 bases between them. Germline assignment: CDR1 SGHNT and CDR2 YENEEA. The CDR3 sequence is CASSLGQRSNQPQHF. The CDR3 bases are TGTGCCAGCAGCCTCGGACAGCGTAGCAATCAGCCCCAGCATTTT.